These T cell receptor beta chains were read from a single sample in a study of blood T cell repertoires in COVID-19. Assay: immunoSEQ multiplex PCR; the TCRdb copy retains only in-frame clones and omits some. Among 22,000 or so clones listed, about 89% were seen once. The specimen sequenced was peripheral blood. Receptor source: a human donor in a cohort sampled during active COVID-19. CDR3s include the opening cysteine and the closing phenylalanine or tryptophan. D genes are given only for firm matches. Part of the rows lack a size; the others show once, few, many or a class for expanded clones.

V: TRBV4-1
J: TRBJ2-6
D: TRBD1
size: .
DNA: TGCGCCAGCAGCCCGGGACAGGGAATAAGTGGGGCCAACGTCCTGACTTTC
CDR3: CASSPGQGISGANVLTF

V: TRBV20-1
J: TRBJ1-1
D: .
size: .
DNA: TGCAGTGCTAGTACCCGGGGGACTGAAGCTTTCTTT
CDR3: CSASTRGTEAFF

V: TRBV9
J: TRBJ1-1
D: TRBD1
size: once
DNA: TGTGCCAGCAGCGTAGATGCAGGGGGGTCGATGGCTTTCTTT
CDR3: CASSVDAGGSMAFF

V: TRBV29-1
J: TRBJ2-4
D: .
size: few
DNA: TGCAGCGTGGCTACCGGGACAAAGGGGAACATTCAGTACTTC
CDR3: CSVATGTKGNIQYF

V: TRBV4-3
J: TRBJ1-2
D: TRBD1
size: .
DNA: TGCGCCAGCAGCCAGTACAGGGGGGGCGGCTACACCTTC
CDR3: CASSQYRGGGYTF

V: TRBV11-3
J: TRBJ1-1
D: TRBD1
size: .
DNA: TGTGCCAACAGCTTAGACAATTGGACAGGGGGGACTGAAGCTTTCTTT
CDR3: CANSLDNWTGGTEAFF

V: TRBV7-9
J: TRBJ1-4
D: TRBD1
size: .
DNA: TGTGCCAGCAGCTACACGACAGGGGCGGCGGGGGAAAAACTGTTTTTT
CDR3: CASSYTTGAAGEKLFF

V: TRBV29-1
J: TRBJ2-7
D: .
size: few
DNA: TGCAGCGTTGACGTGCAGGGTGTCCACGAGCAGTACTTC
CDR3: CSVDVQGVHEQYF

V: TRBV5-1
J: TRBJ2-1
D: .
size: once
DNA: TGCGCCAGCAGCTTGGGAGACAGGAGCTCCTACAATGAGCAGTTCTTC
CDR3: CASSLGDRSSYNEQFF

V: TRBV7-9
J: TRBJ2-1
D: TRBD2
size: .
DNA: TGTGCCAGCAGCTTACGGACTAGCCGCTACAATGAGCAGTTCTTC
CDR3: CASSLRTSRYNEQFF

V: TRBV19
J: TRBJ2-2
D: TRBD2
size: once
DNA: TGTGCCAGTGGTGGACTAGCGTCTCCAACGGGCACCGGGGAGCTGTTTTTT
CDR3: CASGGLASPTGTGELFF

V: TRBV7-9
J: TRBJ2-3
D: .
size: .
DNA: TGTGCCAGCAGCTCCGGCGTAGGGGCTGCAGCAGATACGCAGTATTTT
CDR3: CASSSGVGAAADTQYF

V: TRBV4-3
J: TRBJ1-2
D: TRBD1
size: .
DNA: TGCGCCAGCAGCCAAGATCGACAGGGGGCCTATGGCTACACCTTC
CDR3: CASSQDRQGAYGYTF

V: TRBV29-1
J: TRBJ2-1
D: TRBD2
size: .
DNA: TGCAGCGTGGCGGCTGGGGGCGGGAGGGTTAATGAGCAGTTCTTC
CDR3: CSVAAGGGRVNEQFF

V: TRBV24-1
J: TRBJ2-1
D: .
size: .
DNA: TGTGCCACCAGCCGAAGGAGTAGCTCCTACAATGAGCAGTTCTTC
CDR3: CATSRRSSSYNEQFF

V: TRBV3-1/TRBV3-2
J: TRBJ1-1
D: TRBD1
size: .
DNA: TGTGCCAGCAGCCCCCAGGGGGCAGACACTGAAGCTTTCTTT
CDR3: CASSPQGADTEAFF

V: TRBV19
J: TRBJ1-4
D: .
size: .
DNA: TGTGCCAGTAGTATAGGCGGTAATGAAAAACTGTTTTTT
CDR3: CASSIGGNEKLFF

V: TRBV19
J: TRBJ1-4
D: TRBD1
size: .
DNA: TGTGCCAGTAACAGGGGTCTCTACGAAAAACTGTTTTTT
CDR3: CASNRGLYEKLFF

V: TRBV7-2
J: TRBJ2-1
D: TRBD2
size: .
DNA: TGTGCCAGCAGCCGGCTAGCGGGAGCAAGCTACAATGAGCAGTTCTTC
CDR3: CASSRLAGASYNEQFF